This T cell receptor (beta chain) was recorded in a study of technical replicates of blood from a few donors. V dropped 4 bases and J dropped 3; count of bases not matched to a gene: 11. Germline CDR1 is GTSNPN and CDR2 is SVGIG (reference sequence). The CDR3 consists of 15 residues. Method: immunoSEQ multiplex PCR; TCRdb's copy keeps in-frame clones and lacks some. The sample lists 75,000 to 80,000 clones; 94% were seen once. Sequenced input: T cells isolated from PBMCs. The chain recombines TRBV30 with TRBJ2-5, with 7 bases that match TRBD1. This TCR was sampled from a human donor in good health. The CDR3 is CAWNPGQPGEETQYF. CDR3 nucleotides: TGTGCCTGGAATCCGGGACAGCCAGGGGAAGAGACCCAGTACTTC.